The T cell receptor beta chain under discussion was sequenced for a study of blood T cell repertoires in COVID-19. Study summary: Samples of COVID-19 (acute and convalescent) were obtained from the United States, Italy and Spain. The analysed material was cDNA or gDNA that came from T cells, B-cell-depleted T cells, or PBMCs.

Per the authors' pipeline: From reference gene primer amplification, estimates of nucleated cell counts were derived. Data came from immunoSEQ multiplex PCR; TCRdb stores just in-frame clones and leaves some out. V and J calls and clone size come straight from that table; D and trimming were deduced from the DNA. Of about 130,000 clones listed, almost 80% are singletons. CDR1 is SGHKS and CDR2 is YYEKEE in the germline V gene (reference sequence). This CDR3 comprises 15 residues. V dropped 2 bases and J dropped 0 bases, with 9 bases sitting between them. This receptor was obtained from a man between 60 and 75 years old who had recovered from COVID-19. Sequencing was carried out using peripheral blood. This rearrangement joins TRBV5-5 to TRBJ2-4; the D is unclear. Here the CDR3 reads CASSLWQLAKNIQYF. Written as DNA, the CDR3 is TGTGCCAGCAGCTTATGGCAGTTAGCCAAAAACATTCAGTACTTC.